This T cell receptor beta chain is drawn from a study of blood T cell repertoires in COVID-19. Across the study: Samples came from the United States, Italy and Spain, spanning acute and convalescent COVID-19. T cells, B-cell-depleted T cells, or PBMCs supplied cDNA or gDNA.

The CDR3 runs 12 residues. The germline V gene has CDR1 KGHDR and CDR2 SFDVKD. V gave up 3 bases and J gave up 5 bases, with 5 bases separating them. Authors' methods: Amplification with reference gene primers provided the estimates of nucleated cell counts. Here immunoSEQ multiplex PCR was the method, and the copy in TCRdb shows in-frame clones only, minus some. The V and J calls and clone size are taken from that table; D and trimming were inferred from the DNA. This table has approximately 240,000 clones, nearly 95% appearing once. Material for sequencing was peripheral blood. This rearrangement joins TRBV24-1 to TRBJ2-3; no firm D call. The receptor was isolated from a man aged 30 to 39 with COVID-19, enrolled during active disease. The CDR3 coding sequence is TGTGCCACCAGTGATCCCGGAGATACGCAGTATTTT. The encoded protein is CATSDPGDTQYF.